The 26 T cell receptor beta chains presented below share a single source sample, sequenced in a study of chemoradiotherapy in HPV16-positive cancers. Assay: immunoSEQ multiplex PCR; the TCRdb copy retains only in-frame clones and omits some. The top ten hold around 5.4% of the sample, which has more than 10,000 clones, approximately 85% seen once. Sequences were derived from blood, sampled from a patient who underwent chemoradiotherapy. The source is a human donor with HPV-associated anogenital cancer.

The J gene is TRBJ2-1, the V gene TRBV6-5; TRBD1 might be the D (5 bases). Per the germline V gene, CDR1 is MNHEY and CDR2 is SVGAGI. CDR3 length: 13 residues. V lost 2 bases and J 7 bases, leaving 9 bases between the germline ends. CDR3 nucleotide sequence: TGTGCCAGCAGTTACGGGGCAGGGAATGAGCAGTTCTTC. The encoded protein is CASSYGAGNEQFF.

This chain links TRBV5-8 with TRBJ1-2; D perhaps matches TRBD1 (5 bases). The CDR3 runs to 13 residues. Looked up from germline, CDR1 is SGHTS and CDR2 is YDEGEE. Trimming left V 4 bases short and J 0 bases short, with 7 bases between. The CDR3 here is CASSRGANYGYTF. The CDR3 region has the DNA TGTGCCAGCAGCCGGGGGGCTAACTATGGCTACACCTTC.

The V and J genes are TRBV19 and TRBJ1-2; D gene unclear. Germline values: CDR1 LNHDA, CDR2 SQIVND (reference sequence). The V end was cut by 0 bases, the J end by 8 bases, with 22 bases between. The length of the CDR3 is 17 residues. CDR3 amino acids: CASSIDGSSRAYGGYTF. The CDR3 bases are TGTGCCAGTAGTATAGATGGCAGTTCACGGGCCTATGGAGGCTACACCTTC. The whole variable domain, remainder taken from reference TRBV19 and TRBJ1-2, is DGGITQSPKYLFRKEGQNVTLSCEQNLNHDAMYWYRQDPGQGLRLIYYSQIVNDFQKGDIAEGYSVSREKKESFPLTVTSAQKNPTAFYLCASSIDGSSRAYGGYTFGSGTRLTVV.

This clone was counted a single time. V is TRBV5-4 and J is TRBJ1-1, with a possible D match to TRBD1 (5 bases). The V end was cut by 3 bases, the J end by 0 bases, with 6 bases between. CDR1 is SGHNT, CDR2 YYREEE, per germline (reference sequence). This CDR3 spans 13 amino acids. In DNA, the CDR3 is TGTGCCAGCAGCTGGGGCGTGAACACTGAAGCTTTCTTT. Translation gives CASSWGVNTEAFF.

This chain connects TRBV18 to TRBJ2-3; D is perhaps TRBD1 (6 bases). The V gene's germline CDR1 is KGHSH and CDR2 LQKENI. The V end was cut by 0 bases, the J end by 4 bases, with 8 bases between. The CDR3 consists of 14 residues. CDR3 loop: CASSPPAGADTQYF. Here the CDR3 DNA reads TGTGCCAGCTCACCACCGGCAGGGGCAGATACGCAGTATTTT. The full variable domain, with the rest looked up from reference TRBV18 and TRBJ2-3, is NAGVMQNPRHLVRRRGQEARLRCSPMKGHSHVYWYRQLPEEGLKFMVYLQKENIIDESGMPKERFSAEFPKEGPSILRIQQVVRGDSAAYFCASSPPAGADTQYFGPGTRLTVL.

The rearrangement joins TRBV5-6 to TRBJ1-2; 10 bases align to TRBD1. V trimming: 5 bases; J trimming: 8 bases; junction bases outside the gene matches: 15. This CDR3 has 16 amino acids. Germline values: CDR1 SGHDT, CDR2 YYEEEE. In nucleotides, the CDR3 is TGTGCCAGCAGATTGACCGGGACAGGGGCTTTCTCGGGCTACACCTTC. This gives the protein CASRLTGTGAFSGYTF.

The chain links TRBV23-1 to TRBJ1-5; perhaps TRBD1 as D (5 bases). TRBV23-1 is an ORF for which the function is uncertain. The CDR3 extends over 15 amino acids. V lost 0 bases, J lost 7 bases, and 13 bases lay in between. The CDR3 DNA is TGCGCCAGCAGTCAATCGGGTCAGGGAAGACAGCCCCAGCATTTT. This encodes CASSQSGQGRQPQHF.

This clone was counted a single time. The chain recombines TRBV5-4 with TRBJ1-1; D is perhaps TRBD1 (6 bases). V was clipped by 5 bases and J by 3 bases, with 20 bases between them. CDR1 SGHNT and CDR2 YYREEE come from the germline V gene (reference sequence). The CDR3 covers 16 residues. The CDR3 DNA sequence: TGTGCCAGCAGTCACAGGGTAACTCCGGCGGACACTGAAGCTTTCTTT. Amino acids: CASSHRVTPADTEAFF. Full variable domain (rest looked up from reference TRBV5-4 and TRBJ1-1): ETGVTQSPTHLIKTRGQQVTLRCSSQSGHNTVSWYQQALGQGPQFIFQYYREEENGRGNFPPRFSGLQFPNYSSELNVNALELDDSALYLCASSHRVTPADTEAFFGQGTRLTVV.

V usage is TRBV7-9 and J usage is TRBJ1-2; D uncertain. Germline CDR1 SEHNR, CDR2 FQNEAQ (reference sequence). V lost 2 bases and J 4 bases, leaving 8 bases between the germline ends. There are 13 residues in the CDR3. The CDR3 region has the DNA TGTGCCAGCAGCTTATCCAGTATCTATGGCTACACCTTC. Encoded protein: CASSLSSIYGYTF.

The genes are TRBV7-2 and TRBJ1-2; the D gene is possibly TRBD1 (5 bases). Germline CDR1 is SGHTA and CDR2 is FQGNSA. The CDR3 totals 14 residues. V gave up 5 bases and J gave up 4 bases, with 14 bases separating them. In nucleotides, the CDR3 is TGTGCCAGCAGCCGCGGGGGAAGTGGCTATGGCTACACCTTC. It encodes CASSRGGSGYGYTF.

The gene calls are TRBV7-9 and TRBJ2-5; 14 nucleotides agree with TRBD2. The V segment lost 5 bases and the J segment 3 bases; nucleotides outside the gene matches: 5. CDR1 and CDR2 from the germline V gene are SEHNR and FQNEAQ (reference sequence). The CDR3 has 16 residues. The CDR3, as DNA: TGTGCCAGCAGCCGAAGGACTAGCGGGGGGAAAGAGACCCAGTACTTC. This codes for CASSRRTSGGKETQYF.

A remark on this clone: One end of the junction does not line up with germline, which may come from a read error. The CDR3 spells CAWRLASTGTQYF. CDR3 DNA: TGTGCCTGGAGACTAGCCTCGACAGGTACGCAGTATTTT. This chain connects TRBV30 to TRBJ2-3; D may match TRBD1 or TRBD2 (6 bases each). Germline CDR1 is GTSNPN and CDR2 is SVGIG (reference sequence). The CDR3 contains 13 residues.

V usage is TRBV9 and J usage is TRBJ1-6; 8 nucleotides line up with TRBD1. The CDR3 spans 15 residues. Germline CDR1 SGDLS, CDR2 YYNGEE. V gave up 3 bases and J gave up 9 bases; unmatched junction bases: 8. In DNA form, the CDR3 reads TGTGCCAGCAGCGGACCCGGACAGGGCGGTTCACCCCTCCACTTT. Encoded protein: CASSGPGQGGSPLHF. The variable domain in full, with the rest retrieved from reference TRBV9 and TRBJ1-6, is DSGVTQTPKHLITATGQRVTLRCSPRSGDLSVYWYQQSLDQGLQFLIQYYNGEERAKGNILERFSAQQFPDLHSELNLSSLELGDSALYFCASSGPGQGGSPLHFGNGTRLTVT.

The CDR3 protein is CAWAPRTDTQYF. DNA for the CDR3: TGTGCCTGGGCTCCTCGCACAGATACGCAGTATTTT. The chain uses TRBV30 and TRBJ2-3; D ambiguous. This CDR3 is 12 amino acids long. V was shortened by 5 bases and J by 1 base, with 7 bases between the two germline ends. Germline V CDR1 and CDR2: GTSNPN, SVGIG (reference sequence).

The chain recombines TRBV19 with TRBJ2-1; D might be TRBD2 (6 bases). CDR3 size: 15 residues. The V and J ends lost 5 bases and 8 bases respectively, with 19 bases between them. Germline CDR1 is LNHDA and CDR2 is SQIVND (reference sequence). CDR3 sequence: CASSPGGRVDYEQFF. The CDR3 bases are TGTGCCAGTAGTCCCGGGGGAAGGGTGGATTATGAGCAGTTCTTC.

CDR3 region: CASSLQGARGTEAFF. CDR3 DNA sequence: TGTGCCAGCAGTCTTCAGGGGGCGAGGGGCACTGAAGCTTTCTTT. The chain recombines TRBV27 with TRBJ1-1; 8 bases agree with TRBD1. The V gene's germline CDR1 is MNHEY and CDR2 SMNVEV (reference sequence). CDR3 length: 15 residues. After removal of 5 bases from V and 4 bases from J, the junction contained 9 bases not matched to a gene.

The chain combines TRBV5-8 with TRBJ2-1, with a weak D call TRBD2 (5 bases). From germline, CDR1 is SGHTS and CDR2 YDEGEE. This CDR3 spans 16 amino acids. V shed 2 bases and J shed 4 bases, with 16 bases lying between them. CDR3 sequence (DNA): TGTGCCAGCAGCTTTAGGACGCCCGGGGATTACAATGAGCAGTTCTTC. This gives the protein CASSFRTPGDYNEQFF.

This chain uses TRBV7-3 with TRBJ2-3; TRBD2 matches 7 bases. With V trimmed by 5 bases and J by 0 bases, 8 bases remained unmatched. This CDR3 contains 16 residues. Germline V lookup: CDR1 SGHTA, CDR2 FQGTGA. The CDR3 is CASSPGSGTSTDTQYF. The CDR3 nucleotides are TGTGCCAGCAGCCCCGGGAGCGGGACTAGCACAGATACGCAGTATTTT.

This chain links TRBV6-1 with TRBJ1-4; the D is unclear. Trimming pared 5 bases from V and 8 bases from J, leaving 3 bases between. Germline assignment: CDR1 MNHNS and CDR2 SASEGT. The CDR3 sequence is 10 residues long. CDR3 sequence (DNA): TGTGCCAGCAGTATGGAAAAACTGTTTTTT. Protein product: CASSMEKLFF.

The sample holds one count of this clone. This chain links TRBV10-3 with TRBJ1-2; 7 bases agree with TRBD1. The ends lost 3 bases at V and 4 bases at J; junction bases unmatched: 5. Germline loops: CDR1 ENHRY, CDR2 SYGVKD. The CDR3 consists of 14 residues. The CDR3 nucleotides are TGTGCCATCAGTGAAGGTCGGACAGGCTATGGCTACACCTTC. Protein product: CAISEGRTGYGYTF.

V is TRBV2 and J is TRBJ1-2; 7 bases match TRBD1. This CDR3 is 15 amino acids long. V was pared by 4 bases and J by 5 bases, with 10 bases of the junction left unmatched. Germline V lookup: CDR1 SNHLY, CDR2 FYNNEI. The CDR3 is CASSVLQGNGYGYTF. The CDR3 region has the DNA TGTGCCAGCAGTGTCCTACAGGGGAATGGATATGGCTACACCTTC.

This clone was counted only a few times. This chain connects TRBV28 to TRBJ1-1; possibly TRBD1 for D (5 bases). Trimming took 5 bases from V and 1 from J, leaving 11 bases between them. Germline CDR1 MDHEN, CDR2 SYDVKM. The CDR3 length is 14 residues. CDR3 nucleotide sequence: TGTGCCAGCAGTCCCCATACAGGGAACACTGAAGCTTTCTTT. Protein product: CASSPHTGNTEAFF.

V is TRBV4-2 and J is TRBJ1-1; D call uncertain. Trimming stripped 6 bases from V and 1 base from J, with 6 bases between. CDR1 and CDR2 (germline): LGHNA, YNFKEQ. The CDR3 is 12 amino acids. The CDR3 DNA reads TGTGCCAGCAGGGGCGGGAACACTGAAGCTTTCTTT. Translated: CASRGGNTEAFF.

This chain links TRBV4-1 with TRBJ1-1; tentatively, D is TRBD1 (6 bases). From germline, CDR1 is MGHRA and CDR2 YSYEKL. V was clipped by 1 base and J by 0 bases, with 9 bases between them. The CDR3 contains 15 residues. The CDR3 DNA follows: TGCGCCAGCAGCCAAGTCGGGACAATGAACACTGAAGCTTTCTTT. It specifies CASSQVGTMNTEAFF.

The chain carries TRBV7-6 and TRBJ2-1; D not certain. The V gene's germline CDR1 is SGHVS and CDR2 FNYEAQ. The length of the CDR3 is 16 residues. Trimming cost V 5 bases and J 3 bases, with 17 bases left between them. CDR3 loop: CASSQAAGSIYNEQFF. CDR3 sequence (DNA): TGTGCCAGCAGCCAAGCCGCCGGATCCATCTACAATGAGCAGTTCTTC. Based on the CDR3 plus reference TRBV7-6 and TRBJ2-1, the full variable domain is GAGVSQSPRYKVTKRGQDVALRCDPISGHVSLYWYRQALGQGPEFLTYFNYEAQQDKSGLPNDRFSAERPEGSISTLTIQRTEQRDSAMYRCASSQAAGSIYNEQFFGPGTRLTVL.

The CDR3 DNA sequence: TGTGCCAGCAGCTTAGGGGAATCGGATGGCTACACCTTC. As protein: CASSLGESDGYTF. This chain joins TRBV7-9 and TRBJ1-2; D unclear. Trimming removed 1 base at V and 6 bases at J, with 9 bases between. The CDR3 is 13 residues long. Germline assignment: CDR1 SEHNR and CDR2 FQNEAQ (reference sequence).